These 30 T cell receptor beta chains were all obtained from the same sample, sequenced in a study of cytomegalovirus exposure and HLA in healthy donors. Amplification used 60 Vbeta primers and 13 Jbeta primers. Sequencing was performed with immunoSEQ multiplex PCR; in TCRdb, only in-frame clones are kept and a portion is missing. The table lists some 170,000 clones, about 80% of them singletons. Sequenced material: PBMCs. These receptors originate from a middle-aged man in good health and CMV-seropositive.

V and J are TRBV7-3 and TRBJ2-5, with 10 bases identical to TRBD1. The J call may be faulty, since TRBJ2-7 better matches the DNA end. Germline V CDR1 and CDR2: SGHTA, FQGTGA. The CDR3 runs to 14 residues. This CDR3 reads CASSPGQGTHEQYF. The CDR3 nucleotides read TGTGCCAGCAGCCCGGGACAGGGGACCCACGAGCAGTACTTC.

This chain links TRBV5-1 with TRBJ2-6; D may be TRBD2 (7 bases). Germline V gene lookup returns CDR1 SGHRS and CDR2 YFSETQ. The V end was cut by 4 bases, the J end by 4 bases, with 21 bases between. CDR3 length: 18 amino acids. The CDR3 reads CASSGGGSGPGGANVLTF. The CDR3 nucleotides read TGCGCCAGCAGCGGGGGCGGGAGTGGTCCGGGCGGGGCCAACGTCCTGACTTTC.

This chain joins TRBV30 and TRBJ2-1; D gene uncertain. The germline V and J ends were trimmed by 4 bases and 7 bases, with 8 bases remaining between them. The CDR3 totals 11 residues. Germline CDR1 and CDR2: GTSNPN and SVGIG (reference sequence). DNA for the CDR3: TGTGCCTGGAAACTATGGAATGAGCAGTTCTTC. Its protein product is CAWKLWNEQFF.

V gene TRBV7-3 combines with J gene TRBJ1-5; D unresolved. The germline V gene encodes CDR1 SGHTA and CDR2 FQGTGA. Trimming took 4 bases from V and 6 from J, leaving 10 bases between them. The CDR3 sequence is 13 residues long. CDR3 sequence: CASSSTSGQPQHF. In nucleotides, the CDR3 is TGTGCCAGCAGCTCGACATCTGGTCAGCCCCAGCATTTT.

The rearrangement links TRBV9 to TRBJ2-3; the D gene is possibly TRBD2 (5 bases). Germline CDR1 SGDLS, CDR2 YYNGEE. CDR3 length equals 16 residues. V lost 4 bases and J lost 4, with 19 bases in between. The CDR3 spells CASSFLVGVIADTQYF. The CDR3 DNA is TGTGCCAGCAGCTTCTTAGTGGGAGTGATTGCAGATACGCAGTATTTT.

The chain recombines TRBV5-1 with TRBJ2-5; 10 bases are shared with TRBD1. With V trimmed by 7 bases and J by 5 bases, 5 bases remained unmatched. CDR1 and CDR2 (germline): SGHRS, YFSETQ. This CDR3 spans 13 amino acids. This chain's CDR3 is CASWTGGSETQYF. Here the CDR3 DNA reads TGCGCCAGCTGGACAGGGGGATCGGAGACCCAGTACTTC.

This clone was recorded once. The J gene is TRBJ2-7, the V gene TRBV6-5, with 11 bases fitting TRBD2. Per the germline V gene, CDR1 is MNHEY and CDR2 is SVGAGI. The junction had 9 bases not matched to a gene; V was cut back by 7 bases and J by 4 bases. The CDR3 totals 15 residues. CDR3 sequence (DNA): TGTGCCAGCACCTTGGGACTAGCGGATTCTTACGAGCAGTACTTC. This gives the protein CASTLGLADSYEQYF.

The J gene is TRBJ1-5, the V gene TRBV12-5; D call uncertain. V lost 0 bases and J lost 1, with 7 bases in between. The V gene's germline CDR1 is LGHNT and CDR2 FRNRAP. The CDR3 runs to 15 residues. CDR3 sequence (DNA): TGTGCTAGTGGTTTGGTTGGAGGGAGCAATCAGCCCCAGCATTTT. Translating gives CASGLVGGSNQPQHF.

The chain is built from TRBV30 and TRBJ2-5; 7 bases align to TRBD2. The CDR3 is 15 amino acids. Germline-derived CDR1 and CDR2 are GTSNPN and SVGIG (reference sequence). The J segment lost 3 bases and the V segment lost 0 bases, leaving 7 bases of the junction unmatched. The DNA for the CDR3 is TGTGCCTGGAGTGTGAAGCGGGAAAGGAAAGAGACCCAGTACTTC. Translating gives CAWSVKRERKETQYF.

The chain couples TRBV5-1 to TRBJ2-2; D is perhaps TRBD1 (6 bases). The CDR3 extends over 16 amino acids. V was shortened by 0 bases and J by 0 bases, with 9 bases between the two germline ends. Germline-derived CDR1 and CDR2 are SGHRS and YFSETQ. In DNA, the CDR3 is TGCGCCAGCAGCTTGGGGGCAGGGGCGAACACCGGGGAGCTGTTTTTT. It encodes CASSLGAGANTGELFF.

The CDR3 loop reads CASSAPLGQETQYF. In nucleotides, the CDR3 is TGTGCCAGCAGCGCCCCACTAGGCCAAGAGACCCAGTACTTC. V and J are TRBV7-9 and TRBJ2-5; possible D gene TRBD2, 5 bases. The CDR3 has 14 residues. From germline, CDR1 is SEHNR and CDR2 FQNEAQ (reference sequence). V gave up 5 bases and J gave up 1 base, with 11 bases separating them.

The V call is TRBV11-1, the J call TRBJ2-7, with a weak D call TRBD1 (6 bases). The CDR3 is 16 residues long. Trimming left V 5 bases short and J 1 base short, with 18 bases between. Germline V gives CDR1 SGHAT, CDR2 FQDESV (reference sequence). The CDR3 reads CASSRTGQPRSYEQYF. The CDR3 coding sequence is TGTGCCAGCAGCCGAACCGGACAGCCAAGATCCTACGAGCAGTACTTC.

The V and J genes are TRBV6-1 and TRBJ1-2; 8 bases align to TRBD1. Trimming removed 4 bases from V and 0 bases from J; junction bases left unmatched: 10. The CDR3 runs to 17 residues. Per germline, CDR1 MNHNS and CDR2 SASEGT. Here the CDR3 reads CASSVTPQGVPNYGYTF. DNA of the CDR3: TGTGCCAGCAGTGTCACCCCACAGGGGGTACCTAACTATGGCTACACCTTC.

This clone was observed a few times. V gene TRBV19 combines with J gene TRBJ2-6, with 7 bases matching TRBD1. The germline gives CDR1 LNHDA, CDR2 SQIVND (reference sequence). The CDR3 runs 15 residues. The trim removed 10 bases at V and 1 base at J, leaving 7 bases unmatched. The CDR3 loop reads CATKDRRSGANVLTF. CDR3 nucleotides: TGTGCCACCAAGGACAGGCGGTCTGGGGCCAACGTCCTGACTTTC.

This rearrangement joins TRBV28 to TRBJ1-3; D is unresolved. Trimming pared 4 bases from V and 7 bases from J, leaving 17 bases between. The CDR3 runs to 15 residues. CDR1 is MDHEN, CDR2 SYDVKM, per germline. Written as DNA, the CDR3 is TGTGCCAGCAGTTCCCACGCAGGTCCGGGGAACACCATATATTTT. Its translation: CASSSHAGPGNTIYF.

The chain links TRBV21-1 to TRBJ2-7; TRBD1 reflects the table's D call only, with no check against the DNA. TRBV21-1 is a listed pseudogene. This CDR3 has 16 amino acids. CDR3 in DNA: TGTGCCAGCAGCAAAGATTTACAAGGGGCCTCGTACGAGCAGTACTTC. It encodes CASSKDLQGASYEQYF.

The chain recombines TRBV19 with TRBJ2-5, with 7 bases fitting TRBD1. Germline V gene sequence: CDR1 LNHDA, CDR2 SQIVND (reference sequence). The CDR3 runs to 14 residues. Trimming took 5 bases from V and 5 from J; bases not matched to a gene: 8. CDR3 sequence reads: CASSAYRGRETQYF. As DNA, the CDR3 is TGTGCCAGTAGTGCTTACAGGGGCCGGGAGACCCAGTACTTC.

The rearrangement links TRBV6-1 to TRBJ1-5; D is ambiguous. The CDR3 loop spans 12 amino acids. Germline V gene sequence: CDR1 MNHNS, CDR2 SASEGT. V was pared by 2 bases and J by 4 bases, with 3 bases between. The CDR3 sequence is CASSELNQPQHF. DNA for the CDR3: TGTGCCAGCAGTGAATTAAATCAGCCCCAGCATTTT.

The chain links TRBV6-1 to TRBJ2-5; unclear D gene. The germline CDR1 and CDR2 sequences are MNHNS and SASEGT. This CDR3 is 12 amino acids long. V was shortened by 7 bases and J by 1 base, with 7 bases between the two germline ends. Here the CDR3 DNA reads TGTGCCAGCATTGACCTCCAAGAGACCCAGTACTTC. Its translation: CASIDLQETQYF.

The chain employs TRBV27 and TRBJ2-5, with 7 bases aligning to TRBD2. The CDR3 length is 15 residues. The J segment lost 2 bases and the V segment lost 6 bases, leaving 9 bases of the junction unmatched. Germline V gene lookup returns CDR1 MNHEY and CDR2 SMNVEV (reference sequence). In nucleotides, the CDR3 is TGTGCCAGCAGATCCCTCGCGGGAGTACAAGAGACCCAGTACTTC. Translation: CASRSLAGVQETQYF.

The chain has TRBV21-1 and TRBJ2-7; TRBD2 is the table's D call, not checked against the DNA. TRBV21-1 is a known pseudogene. The CDR3 has 16 residues. The chain's CDR3 is CASTTTSGDLSYEQYF. As DNA, the CDR3 is TGTGCCAGCACAACCACTTCCGGGGATCTCTCCTACGAGCAGTACTTC.

The chain employs TRBV7-2 and TRBJ2-7; TRBD2 matches 12 bases. In germline, CDR1 is SGHTA, CDR2 FQGNSA. Trimming removed 4 bases from V and 2 bases from J; junction bases left unmatched: 3. This CDR3 spans 15 amino acids. CDR3 in amino acids: CASSSASGRAYEQYF. In nucleotides, the CDR3 is TGTGCCAGCAGCTCAGCTAGCGGGAGGGCCTACGAGCAGTACTTC.

This clone was detected many times. The chain couples TRBV5-4 to TRBJ1-2; a possible D gene is TRBD1 (5 bases). CDR3 size: 13 residues. Trimming removed 6 bases at V and 8 bases at J, with 17 bases between. Germline values: CDR1 SGHNT, CDR2 YYREEE (reference sequence). The CDR3 reads CASKPLTGSGYTF. As DNA, the CDR3 is TGTGCCAGCAAACCTTTAACAGGTTCGGGCTACACCTTC.

This clone turned up a few times. One end of the junction is discordant with germline, which a read error may explain. The rearrangement uses TRBV27 and TRBJ2-6, with 7 bases aligning to TRBD2. Germline CDR1 is MNHEY and CDR2 is SMNVEV (reference sequence). The CDR3 totals 20 residues. The chain's CDR3 is CASSLWGGVGGNSGANGLTF. DNA for the CDR3: TGTGCCAGCAGTTTATGGGGGGGGGTGGGCGGGAACTCTGGGGCCAACGGCCTGACTTTC.

The CDR3 coding sequence is TGTGCCAGCAGACAGGGTGGACAGCCCCAGCATTTT. This translates into CASRQGGQPQHF. The chain is built from TRBV28 and TRBJ1-5; tentative D call: TRBD1 (6 bases). Germline V lookup: CDR1 MDHEN, CDR2 SYDVKM. Trimming took 6 bases from V and 7 from J, leaving 10 bases between them. The CDR3 sequence is 12 residues long. The variable domain in full, with the rest retrieved from reference TRBV28 and TRBJ1-5, is DVKVTQSSRYLVKRTGEKVFLECVQDMDHENMFWYRQDPGLGLRLIYFSYDVKMKEKGDIPEGYSVSREKKERFSLILESASTNQTSMYLCASRQGGQPQHFGDGTRLSIL.

This rearrangement joins TRBV9 to TRBJ1-2; no definite D call. CDR1 is SGDLS, CDR2 YYNGEE, per germline. Between the trimmed V and J ends, which lost 4 bases and 2 bases, there was a span of 15 bases. The CDR3 sequence is 15 residues long. The CDR3 DNA reads as TGTGCCAGCAGCCCCCTCGCAGGCCCCAACTATGGCTACACCTTC. Translating it yields CASSPLAGPNYGYTF.

The chain couples TRBV15 to TRBJ2-7; 11 bases line up with TRBD2. The V segment lost 4 bases and the J segment 0 bases; nucleotides outside the gene matches: 5. Germline assignment: CDR1 LNHNV and CDR2 YYDKDF (reference sequence). The CDR3 has 16 residues. CDR3 nucleotides: TGTGCCACCAGCATGGGACTAGCGGTTAGCTCCTACGAGCAGTACTTC. This sequence encodes CATSMGLAVSSYEQYF.

The chain couples TRBV28 to TRBJ2-1, with 8 bases aligning to TRBD1. The CDR3 covers 14 residues. V shed 5 bases, J shed 12 bases, and the junction held 12 bases outside the gene matches. Germline values: CDR1 MDHEN, CDR2 SYDVKM. CDR3: CASSTGGASRGQFF. As DNA, the CDR3 is TGTGCCAGCAGTACAGGGGGTGCGTCTCGTGGGCAGTTCTTC.

V and J are TRBV18 and TRBJ2-5; 9 bases are shared with TRBD2. This CDR3 comprises 16 residues. CDR1 is KGHSH, CDR2 LQKENI, per germline. V shed 3 bases and J 5 bases; nucleotides not matched to a gene: 10. CDR3 in DNA: TGTGCCAGCTCACCGCGGCAACTGCTAGCGGGGGAGACCCAGTACTTC. It encodes CASSPRQLLAGETQYF.

V is TRBV19 and J is TRBJ2-7, with 8 bases identical to TRBD2. This CDR3 spans 14 amino acids. V lost 5 bases to trimming and J lost 6 bases; unmatched junction nucleotides: 9. Germline CDR1 is LNHDA and CDR2 is SQIVND (reference sequence). The CDR3, as DNA: TGTGCCAGTAGTCCAGGACTAGCCACGGGCGAGCAGTACTTC. As protein: CASSPGLATGEQYF.